The present entry profiles one TCR beta chain with its context. This sample stems from a study of blood T cell repertoires in COVID-19. Repertoires were generated with immunoSEQ multiplex PCR, while TCRdb's copy carries only in-frame clones and drops some. The top ten hold under 2.5% of the sample, which has under 65,000 clones, around 89% seen once. The CDR3 has 16 amino acids. Germline V gene data show CDR1 as MGHRA and CDR2 as YSYEKL. The V end lost 0 bases, the J end lost 3 bases, and 11 bases lay between the germline ends. The sequencing input was peripheral blood. The chain couples TRBV4-1 to TRBJ2-2, with unresolved D. The receptor's source is a human donor in a cohort sampled during active COVID-19. CDR3 in DNA: TGCGCCAGCAGCCAAGATCAAGCCGGGTACACCGGGGAGCTGTTTTTT. This translates into CASSQDQAGYTGELFF.